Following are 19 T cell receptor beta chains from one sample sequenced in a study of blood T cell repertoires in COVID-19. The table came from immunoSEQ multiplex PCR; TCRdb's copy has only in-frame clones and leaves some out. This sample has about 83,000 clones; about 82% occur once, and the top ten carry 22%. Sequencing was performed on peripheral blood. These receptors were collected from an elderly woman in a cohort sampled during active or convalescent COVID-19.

The CDR3 sequence is CASPDRPEVPKDKETQYF. In DNA, the CDR3 is TGTGCCAGCCCGGACAGGCCCGAAGTCCCGAAAGACAAAGAGACCCAGTACTTC. This sequence joins TRBV25-1 and TRBJ2-5; TRBD1 matches at 7 bases. The germline CDR1 and CDR2 sequences are MGHDK and SYGVNS. The CDR3 length is 18 residues. The V gene end was trimmed by 8 bases and the J gene end by 3 bases; junction bases not matched to a gene: 21.

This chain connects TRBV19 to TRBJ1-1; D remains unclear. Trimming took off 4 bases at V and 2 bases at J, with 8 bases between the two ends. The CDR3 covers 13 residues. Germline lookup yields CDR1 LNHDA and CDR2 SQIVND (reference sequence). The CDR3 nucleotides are TGTGCCAGTAGTACCACATTCAACACTGAAGCTTTCTTT. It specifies CASSTTFNTEAFF.

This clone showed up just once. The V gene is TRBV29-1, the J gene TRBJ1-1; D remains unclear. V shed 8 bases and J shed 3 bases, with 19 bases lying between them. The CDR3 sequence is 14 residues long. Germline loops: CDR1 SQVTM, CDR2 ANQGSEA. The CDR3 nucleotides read TGCAGCACGGTTATTATGGCTTTCGACACTGAAGCTTTCTTT. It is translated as CSTVIMAFDTEAFF.

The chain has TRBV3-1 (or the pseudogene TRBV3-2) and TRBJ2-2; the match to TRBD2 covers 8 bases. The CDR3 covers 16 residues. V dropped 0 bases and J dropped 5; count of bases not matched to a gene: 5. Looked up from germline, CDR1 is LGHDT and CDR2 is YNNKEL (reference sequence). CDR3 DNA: TGTGCCAGCAGCCAAGATCTAACTAGCGGAACCGGGGAGCTGTTTTTT. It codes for CASSQDLTSGTGELFF.

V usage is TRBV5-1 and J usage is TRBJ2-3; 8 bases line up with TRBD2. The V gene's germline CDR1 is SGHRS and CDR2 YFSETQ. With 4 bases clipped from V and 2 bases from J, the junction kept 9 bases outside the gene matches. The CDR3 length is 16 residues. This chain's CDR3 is CASSHGPGLVTDTQYF. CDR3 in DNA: TGCGCCAGCAGCCACGGACCGGGACTAGTCACAGATACGCAGTATTTT. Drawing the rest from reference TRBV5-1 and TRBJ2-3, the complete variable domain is KAGVTQTPRYLIKTRGQQVTLSCSPISGHRSVSWYQQTPGQGLQFLFEYFSETQRNKGNFPGRFSGRQFSNSRSEMNVSTLELGDSALYLCASSHGPGLVTDTQYFGPGTRLTVL.

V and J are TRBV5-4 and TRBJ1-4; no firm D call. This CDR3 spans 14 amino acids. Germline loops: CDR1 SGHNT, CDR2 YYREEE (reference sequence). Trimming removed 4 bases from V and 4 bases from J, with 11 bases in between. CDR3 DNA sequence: TGTGCCAGCAGCCTAGGACTTATTAATGAAAAACTGTTTTTT. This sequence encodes CASSLGLINEKLFF.

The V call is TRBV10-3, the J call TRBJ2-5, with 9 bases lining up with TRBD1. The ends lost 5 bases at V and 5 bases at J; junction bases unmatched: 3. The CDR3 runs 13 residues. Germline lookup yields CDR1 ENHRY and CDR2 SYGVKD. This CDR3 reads CAISRQGGETQYF. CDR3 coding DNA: TGTGCCATCAGTAGACAGGGGGGCGAGACCCAGTACTTC.

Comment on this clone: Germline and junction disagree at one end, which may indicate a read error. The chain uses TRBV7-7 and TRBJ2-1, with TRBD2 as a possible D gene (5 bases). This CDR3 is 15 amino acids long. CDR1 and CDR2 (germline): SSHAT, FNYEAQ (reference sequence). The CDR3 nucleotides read TGTGCTAGCAGCTTAGGCACGGGAAACAACAATGAGCAGTTCTTC. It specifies CASSLGTGNNNEQFF.

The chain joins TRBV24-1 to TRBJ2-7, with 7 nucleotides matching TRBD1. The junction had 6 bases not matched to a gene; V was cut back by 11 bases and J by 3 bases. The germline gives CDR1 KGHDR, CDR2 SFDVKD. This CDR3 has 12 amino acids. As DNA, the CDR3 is TGTGCCATGGGGGACAGATACTACGAGCAGTACTTC. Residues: CAMGDRYYEQYF.

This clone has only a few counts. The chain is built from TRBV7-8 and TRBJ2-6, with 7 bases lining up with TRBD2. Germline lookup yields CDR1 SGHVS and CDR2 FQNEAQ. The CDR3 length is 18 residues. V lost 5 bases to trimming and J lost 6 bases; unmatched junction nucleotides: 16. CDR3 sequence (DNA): TGTGCCAGCAGCCTGGTCACTAACCGGGACTACTCGGCCAACGTCCTGACTTTC. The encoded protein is CASSLVTNRDYSANVLTF.

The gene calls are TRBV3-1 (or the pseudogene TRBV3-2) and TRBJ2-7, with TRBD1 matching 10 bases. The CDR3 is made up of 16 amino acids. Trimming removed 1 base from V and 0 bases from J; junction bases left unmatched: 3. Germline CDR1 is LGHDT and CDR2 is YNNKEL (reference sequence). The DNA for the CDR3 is TGTGCCAGCAGCCAAGTTTGGACAGGGGGCTCCTACGAGCAGTACTTC. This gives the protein CASSQVWTGGSYEQYF.

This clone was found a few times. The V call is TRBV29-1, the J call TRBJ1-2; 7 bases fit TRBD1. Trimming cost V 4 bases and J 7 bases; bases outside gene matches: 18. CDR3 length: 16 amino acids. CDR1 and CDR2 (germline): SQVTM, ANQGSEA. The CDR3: CSVGPPTGAGEGGYTF. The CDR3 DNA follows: TGCAGCGTTGGCCCTCCTACAGGGGCCGGAGAGGGTGGCTACACCTTC.

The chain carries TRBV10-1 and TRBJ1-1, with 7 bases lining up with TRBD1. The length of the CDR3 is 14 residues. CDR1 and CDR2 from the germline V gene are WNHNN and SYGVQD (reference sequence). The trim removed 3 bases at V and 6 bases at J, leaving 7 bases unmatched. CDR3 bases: TGCGCCAGCAGTGATCGAGAGACAGGGTCTGAAGCTTTCTTT. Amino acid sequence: CASSDRETGSEAFF.

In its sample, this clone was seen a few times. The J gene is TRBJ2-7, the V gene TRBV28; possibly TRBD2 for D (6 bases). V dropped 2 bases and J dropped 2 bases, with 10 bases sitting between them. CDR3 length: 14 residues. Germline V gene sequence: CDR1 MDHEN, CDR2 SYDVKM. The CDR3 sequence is CASSLLALTYEQYF. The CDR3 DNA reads TGTGCCAGCAGTTTACTAGCGTTAACCTACGAGCAGTACTTC.

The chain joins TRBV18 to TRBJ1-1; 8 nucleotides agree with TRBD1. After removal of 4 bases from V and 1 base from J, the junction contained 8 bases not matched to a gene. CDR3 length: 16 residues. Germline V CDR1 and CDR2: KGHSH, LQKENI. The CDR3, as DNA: TGTGCCAGCTCACTCTATCTACAGGGGGAGAACACTGAAGCTTTCTTT. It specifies CASSLYLQGENTEAFF.

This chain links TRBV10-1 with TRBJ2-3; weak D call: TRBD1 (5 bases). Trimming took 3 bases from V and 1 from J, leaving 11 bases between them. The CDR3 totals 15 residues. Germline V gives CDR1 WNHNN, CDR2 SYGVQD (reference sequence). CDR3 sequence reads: CASSDGASRTDTQYF. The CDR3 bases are TGCGCCAGCAGTGATGGGGCCTCACGCACAGATACGCAGTATTTT.

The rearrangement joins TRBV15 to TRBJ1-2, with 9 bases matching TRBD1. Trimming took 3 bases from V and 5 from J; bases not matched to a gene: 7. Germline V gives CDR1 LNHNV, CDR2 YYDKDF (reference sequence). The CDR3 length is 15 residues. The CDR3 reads CATSSDRGALYGYTF. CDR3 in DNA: TGTGCCACCAGCAGTGACAGGGGGGCCCTATATGGCTACACCTTC.

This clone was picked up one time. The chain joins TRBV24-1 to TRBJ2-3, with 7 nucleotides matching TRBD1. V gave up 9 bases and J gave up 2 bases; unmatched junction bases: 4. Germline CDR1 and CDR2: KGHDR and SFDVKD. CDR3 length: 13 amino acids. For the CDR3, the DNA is TGTGCCACCGAGGGACAGAACACAGATACGCAGTATTTT. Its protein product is CATEGQNTDTQYF.

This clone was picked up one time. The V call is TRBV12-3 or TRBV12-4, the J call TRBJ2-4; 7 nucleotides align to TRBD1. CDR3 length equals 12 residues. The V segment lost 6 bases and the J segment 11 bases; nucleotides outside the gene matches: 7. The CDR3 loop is CASSPYDRVQYF. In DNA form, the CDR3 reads TGTGCCAGCAGCCCATACGACAGGGTTCAGTACTTC.